These 9 T cell receptor beta chains originate from one sample sequenced in a study of CD8 T cells in Susac syndrome. Reverse transcription used about 0.5 to 1 ug RNA and random hexamers. Each CDR3 protein gets one entry after TCRdb re-called the immunoSEQ multiplex PCR reads with MiXCR. The sample carries 150,000 to 200,000 distinct CDR3 sequences, approximately 93% recorded once. The sequenced sample consisted of CD4+ T cells from PBMCs. Receptors were obtained from a human donor with multiple sclerosis.

J is TRBJ2-1 and V is TRBV20-1, with 11 bases matching TRBD2. V trimming: 1 base; J trimming: 5 bases; junction bases outside the gene matches: 7. Germline values: CDR1 DFQATT, CDR2 SNEGSKA (reference sequence). The CDR3 consists of 16 residues. The CDR3 sequence: CSARVASGRRNNEQFF. The CDR3 bases are TGCAGTGCTAGAGTAGCTAGCGGGAGGAGGAACAATGAGCAGTTCTTC.

This CDR3 is CASSFGTSGSYSYEQYF. DNA for the CDR3: TGCGCCAGCAGTTTCGGGACTAGCGGGAGTTACTCCTACGAGCAGTACTTC. This chain links TRBV5-1 with TRBJ2-7, with 14 bases matching TRBD2. Germline-derived CDR1 and CDR2 are SGHRS and YFSETQ. The V gene end was trimmed by 5 bases and the J gene end by 0 bases; junction bases not matched to a gene: 7. The length of the CDR3 is 17 residues.

This chain links TRBV20-1 with TRBJ2-3; TRBD2 matches 8 bases. The CDR3 is 14 amino acids. CDR1 is DFQATT and CDR2 is SNEGSKA in the germline V gene (reference sequence). V was clipped by 3 bases and J by 4 bases; unmatched bases: 6. The CDR3 here is CSASRAGEADTQYF. CDR3 nucleotides: TGCAGTGCTAGCCGAGCGGGAGAGGCAGATACGCAGTATTTT.

The chain combines TRBV20-1 with TRBJ1-1; 10 nucleotides agree with TRBD1. After removal of 4 bases from V and 2 bases from J, the junction contained 10 bases not matched to a gene. CDR1 is DFQATT and CDR2 is SNEGSKA in the germline V gene (reference sequence). The CDR3 totals 16 residues. Here the CDR3 reads CSANPYDRGRNTEAFF. In nucleotides, the CDR3 is TGCAGTGCTAACCCTTATGACAGGGGGCGCAACACTGAAGCTTTCTTT.

This chain uses TRBV20-1 with TRBJ2-2; 8 bases align to TRBD1. This CDR3 has 14 amino acids. Trimming at V came to 3 bases and at J to 5 bases, leaving 5 bases not matched to a gene. Germline CDR1 is DFQATT and CDR2 is SNEGSKA (reference sequence). CDR3 nucleotides: TGCAGTGCTAGGGTTACAGGGGGTACCGGGGAGCTGTTTTTT. Its protein product is CSARVTGGTGELFF.

The chain links TRBV20-1 to TRBJ2-1; 12 nucleotides agree with TRBD2. V shed 5 bases, J shed 4 bases, and the junction held 6 bases outside the gene matches. This CDR3 is built from 15 residues. Germline CDR1 and CDR2: DFQATT and SNEGSKA (reference sequence). The DNA for the CDR3 is TGCAGTGCTGCAAGGACTAGCGGGGCATACAATGAGCAGTTCTTC. This translates into CSAARTSGAYNEQFF.

The chain is built from TRBV3-1 and TRBJ2-7, with 8 bases identical to TRBD1. The junction had 7 bases not matched to a gene; V was cut back by 0 bases and J by 3 bases. The CDR3 has 16 amino acids. Germline V gene sequence: CDR1 LGHDT, CDR2 YNNKEL (reference sequence). DNA for the CDR3: TGTGCCAGCAGCCAAGAAACTACAGGGGGAGGCTACGAGCAGTACTTC. Its translation is CASSQETTGGGYEQYF.

The chain is built from TRBV29-1 and TRBJ2-1; TRBD2 agrees at 9 bases. The CDR3 covers 12 residues. The V gene end was trimmed by 8 bases and the J gene end by 10 bases; junction bases not matched to a gene: 9. The germline CDR1 and CDR2 sequences are SQVTM and ANQGSEA. CDR3 protein: CSPSRLAEEQFF. For the CDR3, the DNA is TGCAGCCCCTCCCGACTAGCGGAGGAGCAGTTCTTC.

The chain links TRBV12-3 or TRBV12-4 to TRBJ1-1; no firm D call. The CDR3 is 14 amino acids. Trimming took 5 bases from V and 10 from J, leaving 20 bases between them. Here the CDR3 DNA reads TGTGCCAGCAGTGCATTCGGCGGGGAGGTAGGAGCTTTCTTT. This encodes CASSAFGGEVGAFF.